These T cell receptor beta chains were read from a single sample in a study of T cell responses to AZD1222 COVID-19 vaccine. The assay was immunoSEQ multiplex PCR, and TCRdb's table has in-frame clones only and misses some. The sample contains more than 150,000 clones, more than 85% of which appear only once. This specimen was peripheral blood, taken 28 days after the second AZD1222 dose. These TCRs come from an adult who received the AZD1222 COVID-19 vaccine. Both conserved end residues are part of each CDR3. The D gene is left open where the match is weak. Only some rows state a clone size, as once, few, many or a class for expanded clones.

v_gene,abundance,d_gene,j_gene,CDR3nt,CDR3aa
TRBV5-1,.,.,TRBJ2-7,TGCGCCAGCAGCTTGGGCCCGCTCTACGAGCAGTACTTC,CASSLGPLYEQYF
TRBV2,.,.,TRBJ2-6,TGTGCCAGCAGTATACTATCCTCTGGGGCCAACGTCCTGACTTTC,CASSILSSGANVLTF
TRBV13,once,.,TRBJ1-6,TGTGCCAGCAGTCGGACTGCTACGGAAGGCTCACCCCTCCACTTT,CASSRTATEGSPLHF
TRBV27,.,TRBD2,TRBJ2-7,TGTGCCAGCAGTAAGCCCCCAGGACTAGCGTACGAGCAGTACTTC,CASSKPPGLAYEQYF
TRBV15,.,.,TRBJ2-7,TGTGCCACCAGCAGAGCCCCACAGGGAAGCTCCTACGAGCAGTACTTC,CATSRAPQGSSYEQYF
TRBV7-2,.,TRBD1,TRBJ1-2,TGTGCCAGCAGCTTAGGGGGGACAGGGGCGTATGGCTACACCTTC,CASSLGGTGAYGYTF
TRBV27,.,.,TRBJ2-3,TGTGCCAGCAGTTTTGAACTACCCCGCGATACGCAGTATTTT,CASSFELPRDTQYF
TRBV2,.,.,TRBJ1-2,TGTGCCAGCAGTGAAGGCCAGGGCCTTTACTATGGCTACACCTTC,CASSEGQGLYYGYTF
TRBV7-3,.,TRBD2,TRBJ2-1,TGTGCCAGCAGCCCCGGGACTAGCGGGACGCTGTTCTTC,CASSPGTSGTLFF
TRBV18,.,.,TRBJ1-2,TGTGCCAGCTCTCCGGGGCCAGGGTCCTACGGCTACACCTTC,CASSPGPGSYGYTF
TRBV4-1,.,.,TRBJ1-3,TGCGCCAGCAGCCCTCGATCTGGAAACACCATATATTTT,CASSPRSGNTIYF
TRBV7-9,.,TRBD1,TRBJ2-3,TGTGCCAGCAGCTTTGGGTCGGGACAGGGGAACACAGATACGCAGTATTTT,CASSFGSGQGNTDTQYF
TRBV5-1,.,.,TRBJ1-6,TGCGCCAGCAGCTTGGAAGGATCCCGGCCCCTCCACTTT,CASSLEGSRPLHF
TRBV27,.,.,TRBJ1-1,TGTGCCAGCGGATCACCGTTAGGGAGACTCACTGAAGCTTTCTTT,CASGSPLGRLTEAFF
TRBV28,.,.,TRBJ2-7,TGTGCCAGCAGTTTATCCCCGGAGACCTACGAGCAGTACTTC,CASSLSPETYEQYF
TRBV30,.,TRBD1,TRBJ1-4,TGTGCCTGGAGTCCGACGCGGACAGGTGACGAAAAACTGTTTTTT,CAWSPTRTGDEKLFF
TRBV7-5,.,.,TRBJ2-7,TGTGCCAGAAGCTTTACATACCTGGGCGTAAGGGAGCAGTACTTC,CARSFTYLGVREQYF
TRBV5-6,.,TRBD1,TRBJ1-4,TGTGCCAGCAGCTGGGACAGGGACGGAAAACTGTTTTTT,CASSWDRDGKLFF
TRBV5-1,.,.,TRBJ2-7,TGCGCCAGCAGCTCACGGACAGAGCCCTACGAGCAGTACTTC,CASSSRTEPYEQYF
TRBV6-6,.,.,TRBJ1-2,TGTGCCAGCACCCACGGGGCAGGGGTCGACTATGGCTACACCTTC,CASTHGAGVDYGYTF
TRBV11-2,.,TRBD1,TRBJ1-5,TGTGCCAGCAGCCGGGACAGCGGAAATCAGCCCCAGCATTTT,CASSRDSGNQPQHF
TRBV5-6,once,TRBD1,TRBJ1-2,TGTGCCAGCAGCCAGATTGACAGGGCTGAAAACTATGGCTACACCTTC,CASSQIDRAENYGYTF
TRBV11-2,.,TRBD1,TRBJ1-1,TGTGCCAGCAGCATAACTCAGGGGGCGGGAACTGAAGCTTTCTTT,CASSITQGAGTEAFF
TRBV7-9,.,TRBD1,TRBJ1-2,TGTGCCAGCAGCCCCGGACAGGCCACCCTAGAGGGCTACACCTTC,CASSPGQATLEGYTF
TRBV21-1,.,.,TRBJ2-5,TGTGCCAGCAGCGCTAAACTAGCGTTGAAAGAGACCCAGTACTTC,CASSAKLALKETQYF
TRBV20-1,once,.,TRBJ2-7,TGCAGTGCAGAGCTTACCTACGAGCAGTACTTC,CSAELTYEQYF
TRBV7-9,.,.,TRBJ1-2,TGTGCCAGCAGCTCCCTGAGGCAGGGCTCGGATGGCTATGGCTACACCTTC,CASSSLRQGSDGYGYTF
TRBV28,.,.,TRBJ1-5,TGTGCCAGCAGTTTAAGGGAAAATCAGCCCCAGCATTTT,CASSLRENQPQHF
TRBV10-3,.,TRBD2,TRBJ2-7,TGTGCCATCAGTGAGTCGGGCGGGAGGGGGTCCTACGAGCAGTACTTC,CAISESGGRGSYEQYF
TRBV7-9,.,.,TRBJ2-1,TGTGCCAGCAGCTTAGTAGCGGCGCCTTCCTACAATGAGCAGTTCTTC,CASSLVAAPSYNEQFF
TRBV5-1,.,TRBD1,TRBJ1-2,TGCGCCAGCAGCTTGGGCCTGGGACAGTCCTACTATGGCTACACCTTC,CASSLGLGQSYYGYTF
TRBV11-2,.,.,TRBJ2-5,TGTGCCAGCAGCTTTAACAGGGGGGGGGAGACCCAGTACTTC,CASSFNRGGETQYF
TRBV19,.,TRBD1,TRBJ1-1,TGTGCCAGTAGTATACCGGGACAGGGATCTGAAGCTTTCTTT,CASSIPGQGSEAFF